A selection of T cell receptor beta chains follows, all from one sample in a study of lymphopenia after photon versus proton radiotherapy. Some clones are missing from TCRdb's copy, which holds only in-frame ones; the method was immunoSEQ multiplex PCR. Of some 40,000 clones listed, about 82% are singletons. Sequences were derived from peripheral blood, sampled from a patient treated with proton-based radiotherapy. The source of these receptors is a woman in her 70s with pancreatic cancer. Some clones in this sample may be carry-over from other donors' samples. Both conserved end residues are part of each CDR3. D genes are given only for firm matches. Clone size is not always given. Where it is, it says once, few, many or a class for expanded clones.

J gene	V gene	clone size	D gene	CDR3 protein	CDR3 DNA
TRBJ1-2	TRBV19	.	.	CASSPESAANYGYTF	TGTGCCAGTAGTCCCGAGTCAGCGGCTAACTATGGCTACACCTTC
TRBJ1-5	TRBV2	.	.	CASSEGLVNQPQHF	TGTGCCAGCAGTGAAGGGCTAGTTAATCAGCCCCAGCATTTT
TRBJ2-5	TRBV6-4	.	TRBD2	CASSPSGQETQYF	TGTGCCAGCAGTCCTAGCGGCCAAGAGACCCAGTACTTC
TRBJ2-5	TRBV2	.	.	CASTELGETQYF	TGTGCCAGCACTGAGCTAGGGGAGACCCAGTACTTC
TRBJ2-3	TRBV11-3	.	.	CASSSTAGGTQYF	TGTGCCAGCAGCTCGACCGCTGGCGGTACGCAGTATTTT
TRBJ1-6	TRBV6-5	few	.	CASGGWGGSLSPLHF	TGTGCCAGCGGGGGATGGGGGGGAAGTCTTTCACCCCTCCACTTT
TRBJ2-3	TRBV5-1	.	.	CASKGGSSTDTQYF	TGCGCCAGCAAAGGGGGGTCTAGCACAGATACGCAGTATTTT
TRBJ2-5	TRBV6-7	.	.	CASSYGQETQYF	TGTGCCAGCAGTTACGGACAAGAGACCCAGTACTTC
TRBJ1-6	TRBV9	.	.	CASSDDGNNSPLHF	TGTGCCAGCAGCGACGACGGAAATAATTCACCCCTCCACTTT
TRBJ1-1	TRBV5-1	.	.	CASSLAGEVTEAFF	TGCGCCAGCAGCTTGGCAGGGGAGGTCACTGAAGCTTTCTTT
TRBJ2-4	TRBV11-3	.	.	CARTWAGLAKNIQYF	TGTGCCAGGACCTGGGCGGGACTAGCCAAAAACATTCAGTACTTC
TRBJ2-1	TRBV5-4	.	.	CASSFERGYNEQFF	TGTGCCAGCAGCTTCGAGCGAGGTTACAATGAGCAGTTCTTC
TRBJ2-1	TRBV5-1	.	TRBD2	CASSLGLVGDNEQFF	TGCGCCAGCAGCCTCGGACTAGTCGGAGACAATGAGCAGTTCTTC
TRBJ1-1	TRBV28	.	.	CASSFWGWGSGNTEAFF	TGTGCCAGCAGTTTTTGGGGATGGGGTAGCGGGAACACTGAAGCTTTCTTT
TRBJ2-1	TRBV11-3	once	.	CASSRDWYDEQFF	TGTGCCAGCAGCCGGGACTGGTACGATGAGCAGTTCTTC
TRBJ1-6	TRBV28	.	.	CASSSGSSYNSPLHF	TGTGCCAGCAGTTCGGGGAGCTCCTATAATTCACCCCTCCACTTT